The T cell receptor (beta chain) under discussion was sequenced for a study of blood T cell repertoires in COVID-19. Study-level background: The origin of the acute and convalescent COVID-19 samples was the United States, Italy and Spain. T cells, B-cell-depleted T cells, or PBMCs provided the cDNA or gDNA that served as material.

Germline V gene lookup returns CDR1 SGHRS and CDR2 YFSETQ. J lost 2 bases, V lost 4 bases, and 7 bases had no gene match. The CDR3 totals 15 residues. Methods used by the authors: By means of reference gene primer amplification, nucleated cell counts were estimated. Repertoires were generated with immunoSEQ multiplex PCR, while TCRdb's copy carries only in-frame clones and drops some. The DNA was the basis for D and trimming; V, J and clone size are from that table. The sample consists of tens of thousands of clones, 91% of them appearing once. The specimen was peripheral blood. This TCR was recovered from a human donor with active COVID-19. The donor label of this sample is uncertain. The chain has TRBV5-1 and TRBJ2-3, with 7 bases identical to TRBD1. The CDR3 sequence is CASSPGTGATDTQYF. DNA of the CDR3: TGCGCCAGCAGCCCAGGTACAGGGGCCACAGATACGCAGTATTTT.